These 10 T cell receptor beta chains were all obtained from the same sample, sequenced in a study of blood T cell repertoires in COVID-19. Profiled with immunoSEQ multiplex PCR; TCRdb holds only in-frame clones, not every one. Counted here are about 400,000 clones, 85% to 90% occurring once; the ten biggest clones make up around 4.5%. The specimen was peripheral blood. The receptors shown here come from a woman aged 25-40 years with acute or convalescent COVID-19.

V gene TRBV6-5 combines with J gene TRBJ1-6, with 9 bases identical to TRBD1. The germline V gene has CDR1 MNHEY and CDR2 SVGAGI. Unmatched junction bases numbered 3, after V lost 2 bases and J lost 10 bases. The CDR3 runs to 14 residues. The CDR3 DNA reads TGTGCCAGCAGTTACCCGGGACAGGGATCACCCCTCCACTTT. This sequence encodes CASSYPGQGSPLHF.

The chain uses TRBV28 and TRBJ2-3, with 15 bases matching TRBD2. Per the germline V gene, CDR1 is MDHEN and CDR2 is SYDVKM. The CDR3 runs 16 residues. With V trimmed by 5 bases and J by 5 bases, 5 bases remained unmatched. CDR3 region: CASSRTSGGELDTQYF. As DNA, the CDR3 is TGTGCCAGCAGTCGGACTAGCGGGGGGGAATTAGATACGCAGTATTTT.

This clone was seen once. The chain recombines TRBV28 with TRBJ2-1, with 8 nucleotides matching TRBD1. Germline loops: CDR1 MDHEN, CDR2 SYDVKM. The CDR3 extends over 15 amino acids. Unmatched junction bases numbered 3, after V lost 5 bases and J lost 0 bases. CDR3 bases: TGTGCCAGCAGTCAGGGGACAGGCTCCTACAATGAGCAGTTCTTC. This translates into CASSQGTGSYNEQFF.

This rearrangement joins TRBV10-3 to TRBJ2-7, with TRBD2 as a possible D gene (5 bases). Trimming took off 3 bases at V and 2 bases at J, with 11 bases between the two ends. CDR3 length: 14 residues. Germline-derived CDR1 and CDR2 are ENHRY and SYGVKD. The DNA of the CDR3 is TGTGCCATCAGTGAAGGGCGGGTACCCTACGAGCAGTACTTC. It translates to CAISEGRVPYEQYF.

This chain links TRBV12-3 or TRBV12-4 with TRBJ1-4; D is perhaps TRBD1 (6 bases). With 7 bases removed from V and 6 bases from J, the gap between germline ends came to 12 bases. This CDR3 contains 13 residues. The CDR3 region has the DNA TGTGCCAGCAAGGGACAAGGATATGAAAAACTGTTTTTT. Its translation is CASKGQGYEKLFF.

This clone showed up just once. The chain joins TRBV19 to TRBJ1-5, with a weak D call TRBD1 (5 bases). Looked up from germline, CDR1 is LNHDA and CDR2 is SQIVND (reference sequence). The CDR3 totals 16 residues. V was clipped by 5 bases and J by 2 bases, with 16 bases between them. The CDR3 sequence: CASSDQVRVGNQPQHF. The CDR3 coding sequence is TGTGCCAGTAGTGATCAAGTCAGGGTTGGCAATCAGCCCCAGCATTTT.

The rearrangement links TRBV7-9 to TRBJ2-1, with 9 bases fitting TRBD2. This CDR3 is built from 16 residues. CDR1 and CDR2 (germline): SEHNR, FQNEAQ (reference sequence). J was trimmed by 4 bases and V by 5 bases; bases with no gene match: 9. CDR3 coding DNA: TGTGCCAGCAGCCCTGGCGGGGGGGCCTCGTACAATGAGCAGTTCTTC. It codes for CASSPGGGASYNEQFF.

The genes are TRBV4-2 and TRBJ1-2, with TRBD1 as a possible D gene (5 bases). Germline assignment: CDR1 LGHNA and CDR2 YNFKEQ. The germline V and J ends were trimmed by 0 bases and 7 bases, with 12 bases remaining between them. The CDR3 totals 14 residues. The CDR3: CASSQDRSGVGYTF. In DNA form, the CDR3 reads TGTGCCAGCAGCCAAGATCGGTCGGGGGTTGGCTACACCTTC.

Of note for this clone: At one of its ends the junction is not consistent with the germline gene, which may arise from a read error. CDR3 DNA: TGCAGCGCTACTGATCCGACAGAGGGGGCCTATGGCTACACCTTC. Its protein product is CSATDPTEGAYGYTF. The chain carries TRBV20-1 and TRBJ1-2; 7 bases agree with TRBD1. Germline lookup yields CDR1 DFQATT and CDR2 SNEGSKA (reference sequence). The CDR3 sequence is 15 residues long.

This clone was picked up a small number of times. The chain uses TRBV12-3 or TRBV12-4 and TRBJ2-7, with D unresolved. CDR3 length equals 12 residues. Trimming left V 2 bases short and J 3 bases short, with 5 bases between. The CDR3 reads CASSLTGYEQYF. The DNA of the CDR3 is TGTGCCAGCAGTTTAACCGGCTACGAGCAGTACTTC.